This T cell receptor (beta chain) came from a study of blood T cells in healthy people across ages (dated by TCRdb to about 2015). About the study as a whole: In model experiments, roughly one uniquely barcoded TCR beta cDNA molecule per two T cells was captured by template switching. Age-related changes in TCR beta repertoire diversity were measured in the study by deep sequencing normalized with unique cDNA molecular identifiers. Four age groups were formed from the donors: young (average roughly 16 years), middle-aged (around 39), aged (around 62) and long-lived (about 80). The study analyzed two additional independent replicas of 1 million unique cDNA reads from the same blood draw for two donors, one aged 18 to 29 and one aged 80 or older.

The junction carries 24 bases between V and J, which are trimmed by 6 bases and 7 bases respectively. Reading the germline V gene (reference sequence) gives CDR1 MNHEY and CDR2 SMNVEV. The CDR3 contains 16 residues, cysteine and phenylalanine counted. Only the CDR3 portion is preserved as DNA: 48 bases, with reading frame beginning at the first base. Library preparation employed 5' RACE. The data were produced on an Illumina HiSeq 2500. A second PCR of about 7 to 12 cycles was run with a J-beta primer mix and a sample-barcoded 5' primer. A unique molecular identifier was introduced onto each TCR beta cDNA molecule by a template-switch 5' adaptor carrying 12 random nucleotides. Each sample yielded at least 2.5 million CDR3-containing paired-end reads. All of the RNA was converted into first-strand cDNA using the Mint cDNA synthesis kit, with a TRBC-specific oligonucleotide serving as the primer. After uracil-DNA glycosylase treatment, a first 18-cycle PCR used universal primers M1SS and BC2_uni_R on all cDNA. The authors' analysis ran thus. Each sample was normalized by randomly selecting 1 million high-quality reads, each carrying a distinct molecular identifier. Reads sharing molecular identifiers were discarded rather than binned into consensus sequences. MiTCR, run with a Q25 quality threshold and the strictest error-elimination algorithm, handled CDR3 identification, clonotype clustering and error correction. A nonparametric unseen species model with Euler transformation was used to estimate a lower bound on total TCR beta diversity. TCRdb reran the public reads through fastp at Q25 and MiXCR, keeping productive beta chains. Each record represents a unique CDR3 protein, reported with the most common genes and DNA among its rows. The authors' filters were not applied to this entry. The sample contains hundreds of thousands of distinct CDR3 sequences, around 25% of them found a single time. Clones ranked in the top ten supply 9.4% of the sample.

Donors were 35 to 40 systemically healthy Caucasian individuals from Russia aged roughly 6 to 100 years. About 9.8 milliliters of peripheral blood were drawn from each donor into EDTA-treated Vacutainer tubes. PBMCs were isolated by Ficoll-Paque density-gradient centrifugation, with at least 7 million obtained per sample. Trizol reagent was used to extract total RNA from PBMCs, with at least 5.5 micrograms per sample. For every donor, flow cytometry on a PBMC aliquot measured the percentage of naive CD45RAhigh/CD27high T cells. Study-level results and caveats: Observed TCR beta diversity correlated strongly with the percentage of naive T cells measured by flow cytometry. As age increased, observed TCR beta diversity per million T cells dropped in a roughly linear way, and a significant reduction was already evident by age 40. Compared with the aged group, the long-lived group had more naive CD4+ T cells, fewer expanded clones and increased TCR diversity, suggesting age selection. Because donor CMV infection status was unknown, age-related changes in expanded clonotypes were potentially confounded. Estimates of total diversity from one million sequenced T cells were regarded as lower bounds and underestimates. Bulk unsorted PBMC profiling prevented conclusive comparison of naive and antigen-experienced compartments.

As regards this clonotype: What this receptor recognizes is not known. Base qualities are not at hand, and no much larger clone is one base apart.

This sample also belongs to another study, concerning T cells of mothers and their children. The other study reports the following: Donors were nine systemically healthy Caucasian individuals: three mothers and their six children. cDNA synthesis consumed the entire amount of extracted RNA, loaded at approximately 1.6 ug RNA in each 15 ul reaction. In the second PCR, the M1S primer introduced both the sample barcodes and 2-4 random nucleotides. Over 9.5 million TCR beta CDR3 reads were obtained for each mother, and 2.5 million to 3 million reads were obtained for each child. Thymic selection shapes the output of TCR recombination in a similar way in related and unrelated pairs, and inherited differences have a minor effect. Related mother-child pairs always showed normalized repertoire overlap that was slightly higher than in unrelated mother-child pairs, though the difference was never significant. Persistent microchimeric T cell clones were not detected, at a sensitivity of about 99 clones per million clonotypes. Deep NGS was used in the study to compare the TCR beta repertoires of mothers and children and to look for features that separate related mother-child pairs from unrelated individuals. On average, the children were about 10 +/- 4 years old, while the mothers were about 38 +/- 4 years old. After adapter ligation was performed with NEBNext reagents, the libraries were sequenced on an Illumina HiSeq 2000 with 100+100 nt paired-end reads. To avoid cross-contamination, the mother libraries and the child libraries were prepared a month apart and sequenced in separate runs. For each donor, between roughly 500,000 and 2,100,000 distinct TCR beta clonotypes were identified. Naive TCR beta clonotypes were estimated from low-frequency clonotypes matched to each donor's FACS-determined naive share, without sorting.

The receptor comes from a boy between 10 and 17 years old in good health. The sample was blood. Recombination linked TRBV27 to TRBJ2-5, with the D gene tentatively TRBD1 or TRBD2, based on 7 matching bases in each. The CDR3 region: CASRLESGEAGGTQYF. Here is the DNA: TGTGCCAGCAGATTAGAGAGCGGGGAGGCAGGGGGGACCCAGTACTTC.